The T cell receptor (beta chain) described here comes from a study of blood T cell repertoires in COVID-19. Overall study context: COVID-19 samples from acute and convalescent phases originated in the United States, Italy and Spain.

V was pared by 6 bases and J by 3 bases, with 8 bases of the junction left unmatched. From germline, CDR1 is MNHNY and CDR2 SVGAGI (reference sequence). CDR3 size: 16 residues. Original processing methods: The authors estimated nucleated cell counts from reference gene primer amplification. Sequencing used immunoSEQ multiplex PCR; TCRdb keeps in-frame clones, though not all of them. V and J calls and clone size follow that table, whereas D and trimming were derived from the DNA. The sample has tens of thousands of clones, around 75% seen once. The sequencing input was peripheral blood. The chain links TRBV6-6 to TRBJ2-2; 9 nucleotides line up with TRBD2. The sequence was obtained from a man aged 65 to 79 with COVID-19, enrolled during active disease. CDR3: CASRPAAGGHTGELFF. The DNA for the CDR3 is TGTGCCAGCAGACCCGCAGCGGGGGGTCACACCGGGGAGCTGTTTTTT.